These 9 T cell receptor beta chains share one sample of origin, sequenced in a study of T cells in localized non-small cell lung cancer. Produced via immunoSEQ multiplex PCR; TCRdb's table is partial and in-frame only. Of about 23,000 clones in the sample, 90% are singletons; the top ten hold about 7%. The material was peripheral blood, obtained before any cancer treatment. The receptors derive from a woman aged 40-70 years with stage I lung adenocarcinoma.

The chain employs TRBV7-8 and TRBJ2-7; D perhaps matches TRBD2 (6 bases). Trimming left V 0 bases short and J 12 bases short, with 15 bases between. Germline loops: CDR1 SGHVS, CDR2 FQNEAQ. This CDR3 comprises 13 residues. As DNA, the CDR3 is TGTGCCAGCAGCTTAGCGCGGGACCCTAGGAGGTACTTC. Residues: CASSLARDPRRYF. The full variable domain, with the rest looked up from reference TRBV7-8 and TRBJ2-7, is GAGVSQSPRYKVAKRGQDVALRCDPISGHVSLFWYQQALGQGPEFLTYFQNEAQLDKSGLPSDRFFAERPEGSVSTLKIQRTQQEDSAVYLCASSLARDPRRYFGPGTRLTVT.

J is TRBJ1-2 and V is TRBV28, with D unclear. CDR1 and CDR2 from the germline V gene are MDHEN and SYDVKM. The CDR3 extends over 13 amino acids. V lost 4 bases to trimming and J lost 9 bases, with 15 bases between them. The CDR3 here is CASSSPREASYTF. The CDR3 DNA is TGTGCCAGCAGTTCTCCACGAGAGGCGAGCTACACCTTC.

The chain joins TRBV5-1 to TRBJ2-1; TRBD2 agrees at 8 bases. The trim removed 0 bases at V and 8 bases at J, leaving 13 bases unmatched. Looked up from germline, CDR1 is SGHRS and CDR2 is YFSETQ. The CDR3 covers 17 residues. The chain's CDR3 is CASSLAEREFGIDEQFF. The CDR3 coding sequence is TGCGCCAGCAGCTTGGCCGAGCGGGAGTTTGGTATCGATGAGCAGTTCTTC.

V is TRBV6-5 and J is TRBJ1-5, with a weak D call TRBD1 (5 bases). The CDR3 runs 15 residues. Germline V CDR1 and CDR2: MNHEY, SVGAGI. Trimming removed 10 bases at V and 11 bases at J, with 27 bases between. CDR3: CATESRQGLHRAQHF. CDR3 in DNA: TGTGCCACCGAGAGCCGCCAGGGCCTGCATCGTGCCCAGCATTTT.

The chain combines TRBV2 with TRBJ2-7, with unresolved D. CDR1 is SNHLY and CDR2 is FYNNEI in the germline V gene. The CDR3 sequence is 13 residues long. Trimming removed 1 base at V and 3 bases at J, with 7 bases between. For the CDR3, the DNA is TGTGCCAGCAGTGAAGGTGTGGGCTACGAGCAGTACTTC. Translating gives CASSEGVGYEQYF. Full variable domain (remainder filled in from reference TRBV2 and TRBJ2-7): EPEVTQTPSHQVTQMGQEVILRCVPISNHLYFYWYRQILGQKVEFLVSFYNNEISEKSEIFDDQFSVERPDGSNFTLKIRSTKLEDSAMYFCASSEGVGYEQYFGPGTRLTVT.

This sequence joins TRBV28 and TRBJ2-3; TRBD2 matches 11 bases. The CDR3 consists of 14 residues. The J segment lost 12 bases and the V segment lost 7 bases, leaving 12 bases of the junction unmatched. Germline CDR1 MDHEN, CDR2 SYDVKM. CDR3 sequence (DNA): TGTGCCAGCAAAGGAGGAGTAGCGGGAGGGAGTCAGTATTTT. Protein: CASKGGVAGGSQYF.

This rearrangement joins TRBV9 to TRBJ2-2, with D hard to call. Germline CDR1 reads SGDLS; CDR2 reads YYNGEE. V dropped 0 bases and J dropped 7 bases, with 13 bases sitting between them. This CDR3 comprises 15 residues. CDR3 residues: CASSVATGPFGELFF. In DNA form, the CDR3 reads TGTGCCAGCAGCGTAGCTACTGGACCCTTCGGGGAGCTGTTTTTT.

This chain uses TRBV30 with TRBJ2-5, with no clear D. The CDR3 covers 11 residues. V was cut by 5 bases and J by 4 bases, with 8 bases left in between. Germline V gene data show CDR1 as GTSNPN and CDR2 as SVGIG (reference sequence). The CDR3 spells CAWGVVETQYF. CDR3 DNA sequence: TGTGCCTGGGGAGTGGTAGAGACCCAGTACTTC.

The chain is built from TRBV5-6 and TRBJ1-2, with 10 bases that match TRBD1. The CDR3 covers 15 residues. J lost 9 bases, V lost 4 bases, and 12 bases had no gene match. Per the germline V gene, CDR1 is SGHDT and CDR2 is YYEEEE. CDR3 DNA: TGTGCCAGCAGCCGTCCCGGGACAGGGGAGGATCGCTACACCTTC. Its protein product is CASSRPGTGEDRYTF.